This TCR beta chain is from a study of prognosis after radiotherapy for stage I lung cancer. Across the whole study: Considered medically inoperable were all of the patients with non-small cell lung cancer. Tumor types were squamous cell carcinoma in more than five patients, adenocarcinoma in twelve. After radiotherapy, 15 showed no significant progression while four developed distant metastases (median around seven months).

TCR beta CDR3 amplification from genomic DNA was performed by two-round multiplex PCR. Specific primers for each TRBV and TRBJ gene were what first-round PCR used. MiXCR, run by TCRdb on the multiplex PCR reads, gives a single entry per CDR3 protein. In the table there are fewer than 25,000 distinct CDR3 sequences, 35% to 50% of which are singletons. The V end lost 4 bases, the J end lost 0 bases, and 11 bases lay between the germline ends. CDR1 is SGHRS, CDR2 YFSETQ, per germline. This CDR3 has 16 amino acids. Two sampling time points were used, and about 6 milliliters of peripheral blood were drawn at each.

The V call is TRBV5-1, the J call TRBJ2-6, with D tentatively TRBD1 or TRBD2 (5 bases each). The sequence was obtained from a donor aged 50 or older with non-small cell lung cancer. The sample in question was PBMCs, obtained before or after stereotactic body radiation therapy (not recorded which). CDR3 bases: TGCGCCAGCAGCCCGGGACGTTCCTCTGGGGCCAACGTCCTGACTTTC. This gives the protein CASSPGRSSGANVLTF.